These T cell receptor beta chains were read from a single sample in a study of CXCR3-negative and CXCR3-positive naive CD8 T cells. One entry per CDR3 protein, without DNA, is what TCRdb gives after re-calling the 5' RACE reads. This table holds 130,000 to 150,000 distinct CDR3 sequences. The sample comprised naive CXCR3+ CD8+ T cells from blood. The receptors derive from a human donor in good health. Some clones in this sample may be carry-over from other donors' samples. Each CDR3 is given with its conserved first and last residue. Each record gives: V gene, J gene, CDR3 protein.

v_call: TRBV28; j_call: TRBJ2-7; cdr3_aa: CASSRTLVASSYEQYF
v_call: TRBV4-1; j_call: TRBJ1-2; cdr3_aa: CASSPEGGTSNYGYTF
v_call: TRBV20-1; j_call: TRBJ1-2; cdr3_aa: CSARGAVLRDRANYGYTF
v_call: TRBV7-6; j_call: TRBJ2-7; cdr3_aa: CAKETPRGAHGTYEQYF
v_call: TRBV9; j_call: TRBJ2-1; cdr3_aa: CASSGGTGENYNEQFF
v_call: TRBV30; j_call: TRBJ1-1; cdr3_aa: CAWNLNTEAFF
v_call: TRBV5-1; j_call: TRBJ2-2; cdr3_aa: CASSLSRKELFF
v_call: TRBV4-2; j_call: TRBJ2-1; cdr3_aa: CASSPTSGVYNEQFF
v_call: TRBV7-9; j_call: TRBJ1-2; cdr3_aa: CASNPSGLPGYTF
v_call: TRBV27; j_call: TRBJ1-2; cdr3_aa: CASSLGAYYGYTF
v_call: TRBV18; j_call: TRBJ2-2; cdr3_aa: CASSPPRGDDTGELFF
v_call: TRBV6-6; j_call: TRBJ2-1; cdr3_aa: CASSHSANEQFF
v_call: TRBV4-1; j_call: TRBJ1-1; cdr3_aa: CASSQGRHGAFF
v_call: TRBV15; j_call: TRBJ2-5; cdr3_aa: CATSRDFSSVETQYF
v_call: TRBV13; j_call: TRBJ2-7; cdr3_aa: CASSDLGQGANEQYF
v_call: TRBV7-9; j_call: TRBJ2-7; cdr3_aa: CASSPRTSGPYEQYF
v_call: TRBV7-6; j_call: TRBJ2-7; cdr3_aa: CASSLGASGASYEQYF
v_call: TRBV15; j_call: TRBJ2-1; cdr3_aa: CATSRDTGPSNEQFF
v_call: TRBV7-9; j_call: TRBJ2-2; cdr3_aa: CASSLRDSYTGELFF
v_call: TRBV4-1; j_call: TRBJ2-5; cdr3_aa: CASSQVSGSKETQYF
v_call: TRBV19; j_call: TRBJ1-1; cdr3_aa: CASSILNTEAFF
v_call: TRBV19; j_call: TRBJ2-7; cdr3_aa: CASAPGTPSYEQYF
v_call: TRBV2; j_call: TRBJ1-4; cdr3_aa: CASSESAGNEKLFF
v_call: TRBV6-5; j_call: TRBJ1-1; cdr3_aa: CASTPREGGTNTEAFF
v_call: TRBV7-9; j_call: TRBJ2-7; cdr3_aa: CASSPDRGPYEQYF
v_call: TRBV7-8; j_call: TRBJ2-2; cdr3_aa: CASSLKRAGELFF
v_call: TRBV29-1; j_call: TRBJ2-7; cdr3_aa: CSVESEPGRDYEQYF
v_call: TRBV6-5; j_call: TRBJ1-1; cdr3_aa: CASSTPQKGKMNTEAFF
v_call: TRBV29-1; j_call: TRBJ1-1; cdr3_aa: CSVDPHSGMNTEAFF
v_call: TRBV28; j_call: TRBJ2-3; cdr3_aa: CASTMAGSDTQYF
v_call: TRBV6-1; j_call: TRBJ2-7; cdr3_aa: CASSHSGESDEQYF
v_call: TRBV29-1; j_call: TRBJ2-3; cdr3_aa: CSVYSGYTDTQYF
v_call: TRBV29-1; j_call: TRBJ2-7; cdr3_aa: CSVEDFGQNPVEQYF